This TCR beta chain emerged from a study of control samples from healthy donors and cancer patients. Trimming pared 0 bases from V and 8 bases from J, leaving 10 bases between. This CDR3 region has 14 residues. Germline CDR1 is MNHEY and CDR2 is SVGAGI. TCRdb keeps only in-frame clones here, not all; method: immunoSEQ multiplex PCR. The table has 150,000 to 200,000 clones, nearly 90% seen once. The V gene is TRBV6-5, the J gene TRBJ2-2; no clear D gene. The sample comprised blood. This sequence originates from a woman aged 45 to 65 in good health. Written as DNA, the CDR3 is TGTGCCAGCAGTTACTCCCAGTTGGGGGGGGAGCTGTTTTTT. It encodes CASSYSQLGGELFF.